This TCR beta chain came from a study of blood T cell repertoires in COVID-19 (dated by TCRdb to 2020 to 2022). As for the study more broadly: Collaborator samples came from the United States, Italy and Spain and covered acute and convalescent phases of COVID-19. Deeply sampled blood TCRbeta repertoires from subjects exposed to, actively infected with, or recovered from COVID-19 were included in the dataset. The repertoires were released in a freely available public database intended as a resource for research on the immune response to SARS-CoV-2. Where available, HLA class I and class II types were taken from metadata supplied by the sample provider and were not determined by assay-based typing. The samples were drawn from two sources: the first 160 participants of the ongoing ImmuneRACE study, and 1,000 to 1,500 subjects contributed by 6 global collaborators. The sample metadata nearly always contained a de-identified subject ID, COVID-19 status, age in years and sex. The material from the prospective study consisted of cDNA or gDNA derived from T cells, B-cell-depleted T cells, or PBMCs.

About this clone: Its binding antigen is unknown. The record has no base qualities; no much larger clone is one base away.

Based on the germline V gene, the CDR1 and CDR2 sequences are SGHTA and FQGNSA. The V end gives up 1 base and the J end 15 bases, leaving 6 bases in the junction not matched to a gene. The CDR3 runs 13 residues from the cysteine to the phenylalanine. Of all the DNA, just the CDR3 is kept, 39 bases in frame from base 1. Participants in the prospective study were aged about 18 to 90 years, lived in 24 United States geographic areas, and enrolled through a virtual design. Cohort assignment in the prospective study relied on participant-reported clinical history from a screening survey and a study questionnaire. In the prospective study, mobile phlebotomists collected whole blood, serum and a nasopharyngeal or oropharyngeal swab from each participant. Prospective study participants could optionally give additional blood draws and questionnaires over an approximately two-month period. Before DNA extraction, blood samples from the prospective study were shipped at room temperature or frozen.

TCRbeta CDR3 regions were amplified from genomic DNA using the immunoSEQ Assay, a bias-controlled multiplex PCR. Per the source publication's procedure: Within the assay, amplification of reference gene primers was used to estimate how many nucleated cells each sample contained. Sequence reads were collapsed and filtered to measure the absolute abundance of every unique TCRbeta CDR3 rearrangement. For each sample, productive Simpson clonality was calculated by taking the square root of Simpson's diversity index across productive rearrangements. Here the immuneACCESS table is served through TCRdb, limited to in-frame sequences with V and J called. Missing clones are a known gap in these copies; in checked studies unresolved V genes cover under half, and the rest lacks a known reason. V, J and clone size are taken as reported in that table, and D and trimming were inferred from the DNA itself. This sample is represented by roughly 250,000 clones; roughly 87% of them were singletons. The ten biggest clones cover more than 5% of the sample.

What the work shows at the level of the full study, not this receptor alone: How much clinical and demographic metadata was included differed by source and by participant, and the metadata was provided uncurated.

The rearranged chain carries TRBV7-2 and TRBJ2-1; 10 bases in the junction line up with TRBD2. Specimen: PBMCs or T cells enriched from blood (not recorded which). The clonotype originates from a woman aged 30 to 39 with acute COVID-19. The nucleotide sequence reads TGTGCCAGCAGCTTAGGAGCGGGAGGGCCCCGGTTCTTC. Translation gives CASSLGAGGPRFF.